A selection of T cell receptor beta chains follows, all from one sample in a study of CXCR3-negative and CXCR3-positive naive CD8 T cells. TCRdb reanalyzed the 5' RACE reads, giving one entry per CDR3 protein sequence and no DNA. The sample includes around 57,000 distinct CDR3 sequences. Sample: memory CD8+ T cells from blood. These receptors were obtained from a human donor in good health. Some clones in this sample may be carry-over from other donors' samples. CDR3s include the opening cysteine and the closing phenylalanine or tryptophan.

TRBV14,TRBJ2-7,CASSRTTFPTYEQYF
TRBV11-2,TRBJ2-2,CASSYNGVSAGELFF
TRBV29-1,TRBJ1-5,CSVLTDPNQPQHF
TRBV4-1,TRBJ1-3,CASSQPRLASGNTIYF
TRBV6-5,TRBJ2-7,CASSAVLLGFYEQYF
TRBV6-1,TRBJ1-5,CASSEVIGGAISNQPQHF
TRBV11-3,TRBJ1-3,CASEGGESGNTIYF
TRBV20-1,TRBJ1-5,CSASSTGTGDSNQPQHF
TRBV14,TRBJ2-7,CASSQVSFSGEQYF
TRBV5-1,TRBJ2-5,CASRLDDRRPETQYF
TRBV4-3,TRBJ1-1,CASSQGTGGLLNTEAFF
TRBV5-1,TRBJ1-4,CASSLALGATTNEKLFF
TRBV4-2,TRBJ2-3,CASSQAPDNTDTQYF
TRBV29-1,TRBJ1-1,CSVDHNTEAFF
TRBV3-1,TRBJ2-1,CASSLRDTPYNEQFF
TRBV27,TRBJ1-5,CASSLNREMGQPQHF
TRBV6-5,TRBJ2-3,CASSYGVGTDTQYF
TRBV11-2,TRBJ2-1,CASSSEGQAYNEQFF
TRBV20-1,TRBJ2-5,CSARGVDSSETQYF
TRBV6-5,TRBJ2-7,CASSPRDRNYEQYF
TRBV6-5,TRBJ1-1,CASSYSLGGSSEDFF
TRBV6-2/TRBV6-3,TRBJ2-2,CASSYSSSGELFF
TRBV28,TRBJ2-7,CASSSGTNPYEQYF
TRBV27,TRBJ2-1,CASSLVSFTGQGGDDEQFF
TRBV20-1,TRBJ2-7,CSARDRGLSYEQYF
TRBV7-9,TRBJ2-3,CASSLPGGTDTQYF
TRBV9,TRBJ2-2,CASNVEVAANTGELFF